A single sample is the source of the 16 T cell receptor beta chains below, sequenced in a study of cytomegalovirus exposure and HLA in healthy donors (dated by TCRdb to 2016 to 2017). Library method: the immunoSEQ multiplex PCR assay. A mixture of 60 forward primers for TCR Vbeta segments and 13 reverse primers for TCR Jbeta segments was used in the multiplex PCR. What TCRdb holds here is the immuneACCESS table cut down to in-frame rearrangements. Part of the clones is not present; checked against another copy, under half of the missing clones reflect an unresolved V gene, and the others are unexplained. A total of about 84,000 clones appear in this sample, around 90% of them only once. In total, the top ten clones hold approximately 2.2% of the sample. Sample: PBMCs. These TCRs come from a man younger than 30 in good health and CMV-seronegative.

The gene calls are TRBV10-3 and TRBJ2-2; 11 bases are shared with TRBD1. CDR1 is ENHRY, CDR2 SYGVKD, per germline. V lost 4 bases and J lost 6; bases outside the gene matches: 4. There are 15 residues in the CDR3. The CDR3 here is CAISAGQGVSGELFF. For the CDR3, the DNA is TGTGCCATCAGTGCGGGACAGGGGGTTTCCGGGGAGCTGTTTTTT.

This chain uses TRBV15 with TRBJ1-1, with 9 bases matching TRBD1. CDR1 is LNHNV and CDR2 is YYDKDF in the germline V gene (reference sequence). Germline trimming cut 3 bases from V and 4 bases from J; bases unmatched to any gene: 9. The CDR3 has 16 residues. This CDR3 reads CATSRARQGERTEAFF. The CDR3 coding sequence is TGTGCCACCAGCAGGGCGAGACAGGGGGAACGCACTGAAGCTTTCTTT.

The rearrangement links TRBV28 to TRBJ1-3, with D perhaps matching TRBD1 (6 bases). In germline, CDR1 is MDHEN, CDR2 SYDVKM. This CDR3 comprises 15 residues. Trimming took off 6 bases at V and 4 bases at J, with 16 bases between the two ends. This chain's CDR3 is CASSSGALGGNTIYF. As DNA, the CDR3 is TGTGCCAGCAGCTCAGGGGCTTTGGGAGGAAACACCATATATTTT.

The CDR3 sequence: CASSLGGVGYQETQYF. The CDR3 coding sequence is TGTGCCAGCAGCTTGGGAGGGGTGGGGTACCAAGAGACCCAGTACTTC. V gene TRBV7-3 combines with J gene TRBJ2-5, with 7 bases lining up with TRBD2. V shed 3 bases, J shed 0 bases, and the junction held 7 bases outside the gene matches. CDR3 length equals 16 residues. CDR1 SGHTA and CDR2 FQGTGA come from the germline V gene.

This sequence joins TRBV5-1 and TRBJ2-7, with a tentative D call TRBD1 (6 bases). With 0 bases removed from V and 4 bases from J, the gap between germline ends came to 8 bases. Germline lookup yields CDR1 SGHRS and CDR2 YFSETQ. CDR3 length: 13 residues. The CDR3 nucleotides read TGCGCCAGCAGCTTGGCGGACAGATACGAGCAGTACTTC. Translation: CASSLADRYEQYF.

V and J are TRBV7-9 and TRBJ1-5; TRBD1 is a possible D gene (5 bases). Germline V lookup: CDR1 SEHNR, CDR2 FQNEAQ (reference sequence). The V end was cut by 6 bases, the J end by 5 bases, with 8 bases between. This CDR3 is 12 amino acids long. CDR3: CASRQGDQPQHF. The CDR3 DNA reads TGTGCCAGCAGGCAGGGCGATCAGCCCCAGCATTTT.

The rearrangement joins TRBV19 to TRBJ1-5; no definite D call. The CDR3 sequence is 14 residues long. CDR1 and CDR2 (germline): LNHDA, SQIVND (reference sequence). Trimming shortened V by 3 bases and J by 4 bases, and 10 bases separated the two germline ends. The CDR3 nucleotides are TGTGCCAGTAGTATTCCTACAGATAATCAGCCCCAGCATTTT. Translating gives CASSIPTDNQPQHF.

The chain links TRBV9 to TRBJ1-3; D remains ambiguous. With 5 bases removed from V and 1 base from J, the gap between germline ends came to 13 bases. The germline V gene has CDR1 SGDLS and CDR2 YYNGEE. The CDR3 totals 15 residues. The CDR3 coding sequence is TGTGCCAGCAGATCCTCGGGAGGTTCTGGAAACACCATATATTTT. Protein: CASRSSGGSGNTIYF.

The chain is built from TRBV25-1 and TRBJ1-2; possible D gene TRBD1, 6 bases. The germline V gene encodes CDR1 MGHDK and CDR2 SYGVNS. Trimming pared 4 bases from V and 3 bases from J, leaving 15 bases between. The CDR3 runs to 15 residues. The CDR3: CASSAATGTYYGYTF. The CDR3 nucleotides are TGTGCCAGCAGTGCCGCCACAGGGACCTACTATGGCTACACCTTC.

J is TRBJ2-5 and V is TRBV5-1; D unclear. The J call may not be correct, given that the DNA end is closer to TRBJ2-7. The germline V gene encodes CDR1 SGHRS and CDR2 YFSETQ. There are 12 residues in the CDR3. CDR3 bases: TGCGCCAGCAGAAATAGCTCCTACGAGCAGTACTTC. Its protein is CASRNSSYEQYF.

This clone was detected only a few times. V gene TRBV27 combines with J gene TRBJ1-5; 7 nucleotides agree with TRBD1. The CDR3 runs 18 residues. Trimming removed 8 bases from V and 2 bases from J; junction bases left unmatched: 18. In germline, CDR1 is MNHEY, CDR2 SMNVEV (reference sequence). Here the CDR3 reads CASGVGPPNRGGNQPQHF. CDR3 sequence (DNA): TGTGCCAGCGGCGTGGGACCTCCCAACAGGGGCGGCAATCAGCCCCAGCATTTT.

J is TRBJ2-3 and V is TRBV27; the D is unclear. V was trimmed by 0 bases and J by 2 bases, leaving 9 bases between them. The CDR3 contains 15 residues. Per germline, CDR1 MNHEY and CDR2 SMNVEV (reference sequence). The CDR3 protein is CASSLSYLSTDTQYF. CDR3 sequence (DNA): TGTGCCAGCAGTTTATCGTATCTCTCCACAGATACGCAGTATTTT.

A few counts support this clone. V gene TRBV2 combines with J gene TRBJ1-6; D possibly corresponds to TRBD1 (6 bases). The ends were cut back, 5 bases at V and 10 bases at J, with 18 bases in the middle. The CDR3 consists of 15 residues. Germline lookup yields CDR1 SNHLY and CDR2 FYNNEI. CDR3 residues: CASSRVRGVESPLHF. The CDR3 coding sequence is TGTGCCAGCAGTCGGGTCAGGGGTGTAGAATCACCCCTCCACTTT.

The chain joins TRBV30 to TRBJ1-4, with D possibly TRBD1 on 5 matching bases. The CDR3 contains 16 residues. CDR1 GTSNPN and CDR2 SVGIG come from the germline V gene (reference sequence). V dropped 4 bases and J dropped 0 bases, with 15 bases sitting between them. Written as DNA, the CDR3 is TGTGCCTGGACTAGAAAAGGGGCGGCAACTAATGAAAAACTGTTTTTT. Protein: CAWTRKGAATNEKLFF.

This clone has only one observation. V and J are TRBV10-3 and TRBJ1-1; D unresolved. CDR1 ENHRY and CDR2 SYGVKD come from the germline V gene. The CDR3 has 14 residues. V was cut by 3 bases and J by 1 base, with 9 bases left in between. This CDR3 reads CAISDPRGNTEAFF. The DNA of the CDR3 is TGTGCCATCAGTGACCCCCGGGGGAACACTGAAGCTTTCTTT.

This clone was picked up one time. V usage is TRBV7-3 and J usage is TRBJ2-1; the match to TRBD2 covers 7 bases. Germline CDR1 is SGHTA and CDR2 is FQGTGA. This CDR3 region has 15 residues. V gave up 5 bases and J gave up 1 base; unmatched junction bases: 5. This CDR3 is CASSQSGTSYNEQFF. Written as DNA, the CDR3 is TGTGCCAGCAGCCAGAGCGGGACTTCCTACAATGAGCAGTTCTTC.